This TCR beta chain was sequenced for a study of blood T cell repertoires in COVID-19. Study details: T cells, B-cell-depleted T cells, or PBMCs supplied cDNA or gDNA.

The ends lost 6 bases at V and 10 bases at J; junction bases unmatched: 6. Germline V CDR1 and CDR2: MNHEY, SMNVEV (reference sequence). The CDR3 covers 12 residues. Profiling relied on immunoSEQ multiplex PCR, and the TCRdb table lists in-frame clones only, not all of them. The sample shows some 140,000 clones, around 85% of them seen only once. This chain links TRBV27 with TRBJ1-1, with TRBD1 matching 9 bases. This TCR was recovered from a woman in her fifties or sixties with acute or convalescent COVID-19. Sequences were obtained from peripheral blood. This CDR3 is CASRGGTGLAFF. As DNA, the CDR3 is TGTGCCAGCAGGGGCGGGACAGGGCTAGCTTTCTTT.